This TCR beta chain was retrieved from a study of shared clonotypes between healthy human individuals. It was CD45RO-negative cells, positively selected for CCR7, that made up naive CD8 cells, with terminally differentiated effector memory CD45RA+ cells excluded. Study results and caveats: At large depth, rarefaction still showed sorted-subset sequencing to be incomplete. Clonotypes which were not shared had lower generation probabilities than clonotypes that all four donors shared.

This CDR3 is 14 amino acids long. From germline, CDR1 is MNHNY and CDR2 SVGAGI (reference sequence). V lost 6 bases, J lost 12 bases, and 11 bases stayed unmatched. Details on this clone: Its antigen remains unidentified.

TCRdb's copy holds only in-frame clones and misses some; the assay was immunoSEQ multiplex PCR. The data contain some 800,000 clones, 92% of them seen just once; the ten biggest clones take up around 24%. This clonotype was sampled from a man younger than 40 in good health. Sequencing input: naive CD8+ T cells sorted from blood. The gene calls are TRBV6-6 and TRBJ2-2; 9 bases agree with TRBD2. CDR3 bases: TGTGCCAGCAGCCTTACTAGCGGGCCAGGCCAGCTGTTTTTT. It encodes CASSLTSGPGQLFF.